This T cell receptor beta chain was captured in a study of T-cell reconstitution after alpha-beta-depleted transplantation in children. General observations from the study: The authors attributed T-cell counts and diversity one year after transplant mostly to newly produced T cells.

Preparation of the TCRbeta library used unique molecular identifiers. MiXCR, run by TCRdb on the PCR reads, gives a single entry per CDR3 protein. Of fewer than 700,000 distinct CDR3 sequences in the sample, 13% were seen once. There are a few counts of this clonotype. The antigen is unknown. Germline CDR1 and CDR2: LNHNV and YYDKDF (reference sequence). The germline V and J ends were trimmed by 1 base and 1 base, with 7 bases remaining between them. CDR3 size: 15 residues. The sample consisted of PBMCs, mostly from graft donor cells, taken 360 days after TCRalphabeta/CD19-depleted stem cell transplant. This receptor was obtained from a male patient under 18 who had a stem cell transplant for acute myeloid leukemia, so the T cells may come from the graft donor. V and J are TRBV15 and TRBJ2-2; D not certain. CDR3 DNA: TGTGCCACCAGCAGAGTACCCATGAACACCGGGGAGCTGTTTTTT. This encodes CATSRVPMNTGELFF.